This is a list of T cell receptor beta chains from one sample in a study of blood T cell repertoires in COVID-19. The table came from immunoSEQ multiplex PCR; TCRdb's copy has only in-frame clones and leaves some out. In the table there are around 260,000 clones, approximately 90% of which are singletons. The specimen was peripheral blood. These receptors came from a woman between 25 and 40 years old with COVID-19, enrolled during active disease. The conserved cysteine and the conserved F or W are not part of the CDR3 here. Fields, in order: V gene, clone size, J gene, CDR3 protein. Not every row has a clone size; where given, it reads once, few, many or a size class.

v_gene: TRBV3-1/TRBV3-2
abundance: -
j_gene: TRBJ2-3
CDR3aa: ASSQYADTQY

v_gene: TRBV27
abundance: -
j_gene: TRBJ2-7
CDR3aa: ASSLGQGAYEQY

v_gene: TRBV5-5
abundance: -
j_gene: TRBJ2-5
CDR3aa: ASSFLLAGGQETQY

v_gene: TRBV27
abundance: -
j_gene: TRBJ1-2
CDR3aa: ASSFSGGSYGYT

v_gene: TRBV27
abundance: -
j_gene: TRBJ1-1
CDR3aa: ASRYSENTEAF

v_gene: TRBV12-5
abundance: -
j_gene: TRBJ1-1
CDR3aa: ASALGQTNTEAF

v_gene: TRBV3-1/TRBV3-2
abundance: -
j_gene: TRBJ2-5
CDR3aa: ASSLAGGQETQY

v_gene: TRBV5-1
abundance: -
j_gene: TRBJ1-1
CDR3aa: ASSLGPSGPGDTEAF

v_gene: TRBV28
abundance: -
j_gene: TRBJ2-7
CDR3aa: ASSLPRDSPHEQY

v_gene: TRBV15
abundance: -
j_gene: TRBJ2-7
CDR3aa: ATSMVTGRDEQY

v_gene: TRBV30
abundance: -
j_gene: TRBJ2-5
CDR3aa: AWGDRVRETQY

v_gene: TRBV28
abundance: -
j_gene: TRBJ2-7
CDR3aa: ASSLWLGRRVNDEQY

v_gene: TRBV6-1
abundance: -
j_gene: TRBJ1-2
CDR3aa: ASSEGGDRGYT

v_gene: TRBV19
abundance: -
j_gene: TRBJ2-3
CDR3aa: ASSRASGRSDTQY

v_gene: TRBV6-5
abundance: -
j_gene: TRBJ2-7
CDR3aa: ASILDGDGDEQY

v_gene: TRBV6-5
abundance: -
j_gene: TRBJ1-2
CDR3aa: ASTPRAGSYGYT

v_gene: TRBV3-1/TRBV3-2
abundance: -
j_gene: TRBJ2-7
CDR3aa: ASSQTGLAGVEQY

v_gene: TRBV10-3
abundance: -
j_gene: TRBJ2-7
CDR3aa: AITDRVTYEQY

v_gene: TRBV25-1
abundance: -
j_gene: TRBJ2-3
CDR3aa: ASSDRQGRTDTQY

v_gene: TRBV7-2
abundance: -
j_gene: TRBJ2-3
CDR3aa: ASSLLAPQDTQY

v_gene: TRBV11-3
abundance: -
j_gene: TRBJ2-2
CDR3aa: ASSSRQGTEPNTGELF

v_gene: TRBV7-2
abundance: -
j_gene: TRBJ2-1
CDR3aa: ASSLAPIGTYNEQF

v_gene: TRBV27
abundance: -
j_gene: TRBJ2-3
CDR3aa: ASRPTRSTDTQY

v_gene: TRBV27
abundance: -
j_gene: TRBJ2-7
CDR3aa: ASSGKSGSPEQY

v_gene: TRBV19
abundance: -
j_gene: TRBJ1-4
CDR3aa: ASSAGEEKLF

v_gene: TRBV20-1
abundance: -
j_gene: TRBJ2-1
CDR3aa: SIEGHNEQF

v_gene: TRBV30
abundance: -
j_gene: TRBJ1-1
CDR3aa: AWSAGTVALKAF

v_gene: TRBV19
abundance: once
j_gene: TRBJ1-5
CDR3aa: ASSADPGWLGQPQH

v_gene: TRBV5-1
abundance: -
j_gene: TRBJ2-4
CDR3aa: ASSLELAGGDIQY

v_gene: TRBV28
abundance: -
j_gene: TRBJ2-7
CDR3aa: ASSLSRGYEQY

v_gene: TRBV10-2
abundance: -
j_gene: TRBJ2-1
CDR3aa: ASSEWSSGHNEQF

v_gene: TRBV6-5
abundance: -
j_gene: TRBJ1-2
CDR3aa: ASSYDRGYGYT

v_gene: TRBV5-5
abundance: few
j_gene: TRBJ2-7
CDR3aa: ASSLAPSAHYEQY

v_gene: TRBV6-5
abundance: once
j_gene: TRBJ1-1
CDR3aa: ASSATGEAF

v_gene: TRBV6-6
abundance: -
j_gene: TRBJ1-6
CDR3aa: ATQGLDSPLH

v_gene: TRBV5-1
abundance: -
j_gene: TRBJ2-7
CDR3aa: ASSLGQRVEQY

v_gene: TRBV7-2
abundance: -
j_gene: TRBJ1-4
CDR3aa: ASSQYMQGNEKLF

v_gene: TRBV3-1/TRBV3-2
abundance: -
j_gene: TRBJ2-7
CDR3aa: ASSHLAGGSEQY

v_gene: TRBV19
abundance: -
j_gene: TRBJ1-5
CDR3aa: ASSGTRDSNQPQH

v_gene: TRBV28
abundance: -
j_gene: TRBJ1-2
CDR3aa: ASSSRDRDLYGYT

v_gene: TRBV7-2
abundance: -
j_gene: TRBJ1-6
CDR3aa: ASSTDPLPPLH

v_gene: TRBV7-9
abundance: -
j_gene: TRBJ1-4
CDR3aa: ASSSAVIGFKLF

v_gene: TRBV5-1
abundance: -
j_gene: TRBJ1-1
CDR3aa: ASSSGQINTEAF